This T cell receptor (beta chain) was identified in a study of Graves' ophthalmopathy and Graves' hyperthyroidism. Thyroid ultrasound, orbital computed tomography, TRAb, serum thyroxine and clinical symptoms formed the basis of diagnosis. This clonotype was detected once. This CDR3 is 17 amino acids long. Trimming stripped 0 bases from V and 4 bases from J, with 18 bases between. Per the germline V gene, CDR1 is LGHNA and CDR2 is YSLEER. The study amplified TCR beta CDR3 regions using RNA transcripts. HTBI primers were used in a first-round RT-PCR, which preceded a second-round multiplex PCR. TCRdb itself ran the multiplex PCR reads through MiXCR, one entry per CDR3 protein. This sample has roughly 400,000 distinct CDR3 sequences; approximately 20% occur once, and the top ten carry 1.6%.

Sequences were obtained from peripheral blood. This TCR was recovered from a woman younger than 30 with Graves' ophthalmopathy. This chain joins TRBV4-3 and TRBJ1-2; tentative D call: TRBD1 (6 bases). The CDR3 sequence is CASSQEIKRGRLYGYTF. The DNA for the CDR3 is TGCGCCAGCAGCCAAGAAATTAAGAGGGGGAGACTCTATGGCTACACCTTC.